This T cell receptor beta chain emerged from a study of blood T cell repertoires in COVID-19. Study background: The United States, Italy and Spain supplied acute and convalescent COVID-19 samples. Nucleic acid was either cDNA or gDNA, and it came from T cells, B-cell-depleted T cells, or PBMCs.

The germline V and J ends were trimmed by 7 bases and 5 bases, with 14 bases remaining between them. This CDR3 has 14 residues. Germline CDR1 is LNHDA and CDR2 is SQIVND (reference sequence). In the authors' workflow: Amplifying reference gene primers gave estimates of nucleated cell counts. Sequencing was performed with immunoSEQ multiplex PCR; in TCRdb, only in-frame clones are kept and a portion is missing. The V and J calls and the clone size are those of that table, but D and trimming were determined from the DNA. The sample carries about 50,000 clones, about 92% recorded once. The V and J genes are TRBV19 and TRBJ1-4, with D possibly TRBD1 on 5 matching bases. This receptor was taken from a woman of 80 years or more with acute or convalescent COVID-19. Sequencing was performed on peripheral blood. In nucleotides, the CDR3 is TGTGCCAGTACCGCGAGACAGTCAAATGAAAAACTGTTTTTT. Its protein product is CASTARQSNEKLFF.